The next 18 T cell receptor beta chains were all read from a single sample in a study of cytomegalovirus exposure and HLA in healthy donors. 60 Vbeta and 13 Jbeta primers were used in PCR. The table came from immunoSEQ multiplex PCR; TCRdb's copy has only in-frame clones and leaves some out. The sample has about 160,000 clones, around 80% seen once. The specimen was PBMCs. The receptors originated from a male donor in good health and CMV-seropositive.

This clone was picked up one time. V usage is TRBV10-3 and J usage is TRBJ1-5; TRBD1 aligns across 7 bases. The CDR3 contains 13 residues. Germline CDR1 ENHRY, CDR2 SYGVKD. V trimming: 9 bases; J trimming: 7 bases; junction bases outside the gene matches: 9. This CDR3 reads CAIGGREGQPQHF. CDR3 sequence (DNA): TGTGCCATAGGGGGCCGGGAGGGCCAGCCCCAGCATTTT.

The chain has TRBV9 and TRBJ2-1; D may be TRBD2 (5 bases). Germline V CDR1 and CDR2: SGDLS, YYNGEE. The CDR3 has 14 amino acids. The V gene lost 0 bases and the J gene lost 6 bases, with 10 bases spanning the gap. In DNA, the CDR3 is TGTGCCAGCAGCGTAGGGGTGGACTCCAATGAGCAGTTCTTC. Translation gives CASSVGVDSNEQFF.

The chain employs TRBV19 and TRBJ1-3; 7 positions agree with TRBD1. The J segment lost 0 bases and the V segment lost 7 bases, leaving 9 bases of the junction unmatched. The CDR3 is made up of 16 amino acids. Germline-derived CDR1 and CDR2 are LNHDA and SQIVND (reference sequence). The CDR3 spells CASTGKGQLSGNTIYF. CDR3 DNA sequence: TGTGCCAGTACCGGAAAGGGACAGCTCTCTGGAAACACCATATATTTT. The entire variable domain, with the rest obtained from reference TRBV19 and TRBJ1-3, is as follows: DGGITQSPKYLFRKEGQNVTLSCEQNLNHDAMYWYRQDPGQGLRLIYYSQIVNDFQKGDIAEGYSVSREKKESFPLTVTSAQKNPTAFYLCASTGKGQLSGNTIYFGEGSWLTVV.

This clone was observed a handful of times. The chain carries TRBV9 and TRBJ2-3, with 9 bases lining up with TRBD1. V was pared by 0 bases and J by 5 bases, with 4 bases of the junction left unmatched. CDR1 is SGDLS, CDR2 YYNGEE, per germline. The CDR3 totals 15 residues. Here the CDR3 reads CASSVETGGGDTQYF. The CDR3 nucleotides read TGTGCCAGCAGCGTAGAAACAGGGGGCGGAGATACGCAGTATTTT.

The J gene is TRBJ2-2, the V gene TRBV27; 9 nucleotides match TRBD1. The CDR3 totals 16 residues. Trimming took 1 base from V and 5 from J; bases not matched to a gene: 5. Per the germline V gene, CDR1 is MNHEY and CDR2 is SMNVEV (reference sequence). The CDR3 DNA reads TGTGCCAGCAGTTTATTGGGGACAGGGTTGACCGGGGAGCTGTTTTTT. Translated, it gives CASSLLGTGLTGELFF.

The sample holds one count of this clone. The chain has TRBV7-2 and TRBJ1-1, with 7 bases aligning to TRBD1. The CDR3 is 14 residues long. The V and J ends lost 8 bases and 0 bases, in that order; junction bases with no gene match: 6. Germline values: CDR1 SGHTA, CDR2 FQGNSA. CDR3 DNA sequence: TGTGCCAGCCTCCCCGGACAGGTGAACACTGAAGCTTTCTTT. The encoded protein is CASLPGQVNTEAFF.

The chain has TRBV13 and TRBJ2-7; no firm D call. V was trimmed by 8 bases and J by 2 bases, leaving 10 bases between them. This CDR3 has 12 residues. The V gene's germline CDR1 is PRHDT and CDR2 FYEKMQ (reference sequence). The CDR3 spells CASATTPYEQYF. For the CDR3, the DNA is TGTGCCAGCGCCACGACACCCTACGAGCAGTACTTC.

In its sample, this clone was seen a few times. This sequence joins TRBV30 and TRBJ1-2; D is possibly TRBD1 (5 bases). Germline lookup yields CDR1 GTSNPN and CDR2 SVGIG (reference sequence). V shed 2 bases and J shed 6 bases, with 13 bases lying between them. The CDR3 covers 13 residues. The CDR3 sequence: CAWSRGIFNGYTF. The CDR3 DNA reads as TGTGCCTGGAGTCGGGGGATCTTCAATGGCTACACCTTC.

The rearrangement joins TRBV4-1 to TRBJ2-7; 8 nucleotides line up with TRBD2. The trim removed 0 bases at V and 6 bases at J, leaving 10 bases unmatched. Germline V gives CDR1 MGHRA, CDR2 YSYEKL. The CDR3 runs 16 residues. CDR3 coding DNA: TGCGCCAGCAGCCAAGATCGGAAGCGGGAGTTACGCGAGCAGTACTTC. It specifies CASSQDRKRELREQYF.

The chain carries TRBV5-4 and TRBJ2-7, with TRBD2 matching over 7 bases. Unmatched junction bases numbered 7, after V lost 5 bases and J lost 2 bases. This CDR3 contains 14 residues. Germline V CDR1 and CDR2: SGHNT, YYREEE (reference sequence). CDR3: CASSPPGGPYEQYF. The CDR3 coding sequence is TGTGCCAGCAGTCCGCCGGGGGGACCCTACGAGCAGTACTTC.

The chain joins TRBV7-9 to TRBJ1-1; a weak D match, TRBD1 (6 bases). V dropped 5 bases and J dropped 5 bases, with 15 bases sitting between them. CDR3 size: 14 residues. Looked up from germline, CDR1 is SEHNR and CDR2 is FQNEAQ (reference sequence). Here the CDR3 DNA reads TGTGCCAGCAGCGCTCCCAGGGGAAGAACTGAAGCTTTCTTT. The encoded protein is CASSAPRGRTEAFF.

The chain recombines TRBV6-5 with TRBJ2-1, with 7 positions matching TRBD1. The CDR3 contains 14 residues. The trim removed 2 bases at V and 4 bases at J, leaving 2 bases unmatched. CDR1 is MNHEY, CDR2 SVGAGI, per germline. Here the CDR3 reads CASSYGTEYNEQFF. Written as DNA, the CDR3 is TGTGCCAGCAGTTACGGGACAGAATACAATGAGCAGTTCTTC.

The chain has TRBV10-3 and TRBJ2-3; 12 bases are shared with TRBD2. With V trimmed by 7 bases and J by 7 bases, 12 bases remained unmatched. Germline lookup yields CDR1 ENHRY and CDR2 SYGVKD. CDR3 length: 16 residues. The CDR3 here is CAITMTSGGVPYTQYF. Written as DNA, the CDR3 is TGTGCCATCACTATGACTAGCGGGGGCGTCCCGTATACGCAGTATTTT.

J is TRBJ2-1 and V is TRBV5-4; D perhaps matches TRBD2 (6 bases). This CDR3 contains 15 residues. Trimming left V 2 bases short and J 5 bases short, with 14 bases between. Germline assignment: CDR1 SGHNT and CDR2 YYREEE (reference sequence). The CDR3 protein is CASSFDSGLDNEQFF. The CDR3 DNA is TGTGCCAGCAGCTTCGACTCGGGACTTGACAATGAGCAGTTCTTC.

The chain links TRBV2 to TRBJ1-2; D uncertain. Trimming removed 8 bases from V and 5 bases from J, with 12 bases in between. This CDR3 has 12 residues. CDR1 and CDR2 from the germline V gene are SNHLY and FYNNEI. The CDR3 loop reads CASPSGGYGYTF. The CDR3 DNA sequence: TGTGCCAGCCCGAGCGGAGGGTATGGCTACACCTTC. The full variable domain, completed using reference TRBV2 and TRBJ1-2, is EPEVTQTPSHQVTQMGQEVILRCVPISNHLYFYWYRQILGQKVEFLVSFYNNEISEKSEIFDDQFSVERPDGSNFTLKIRSTKLEDSAMYFCASPSGGYGYTFGSGTRLTVV.

J is TRBJ2-5 and V is TRBV5-8; weak D call: TRBD1 (5 bases). The tail of the sequence fits TRBJ2-7 better, so the J call may be wrong. Germline V gives CDR1 SGHTS, CDR2 YDEGEE. The CDR3 length is 16 residues. The CDR3: CASIDNRGVYSYEQYF. CDR3 coding DNA: TGTGCCAGCATCGACAATAGGGGTGTTTATTCCTACGAGCAGTACTTC.

The chain carries TRBV28 and TRBJ2-7; 8 bases map to TRBD2. V lost 3 bases, J lost 1 base, and 11 bases stayed unmatched. The CDR3 has 17 residues. From germline, CDR1 is MDHEN and CDR2 SYDVKM. This CDR3 reads CASSFRGLASGSYEQYF. The CDR3 DNA reads TGTGCCAGCAGTTTTAGAGGTTTGGCTAGCGGGTCCTACGAGCAGTACTTC.

The V gene is TRBV28, the J gene TRBJ2-4, with 9 bases aligning to TRBD2. Germline assignment: CDR1 MDHEN and CDR2 SYDVKM. The CDR3 length is 17 residues. Unmatched junction bases numbered 6, after V lost 3 bases and J lost 0 bases. CDR3 in amino acids: CASSFSGSGAAKNIQYF. As DNA, the CDR3 is TGTGCCAGCAGTTTTAGCGGGAGTGGGGCAGCCAAAAACATTCAGTACTTC. Filled out from reference TRBV28 and TRBJ2-4, the complete variable domain reads DVKVTQSSRYLVKRTGEKVFLECVQDMDHENMFWYRQDPGLGLRLIYFSYDVKMKEKGDIPEGYSVSREKKERFSLILESASTNQTSMYLCASSFSGSGAAKNIQYFGAGTRLSVL.